These 5 T cell receptor beta chains were sequenced from one sample in a study of blood T cells in healthy people across ages. A second PCR of roughly 7 to 11 cycles used a sample-barcoded 5' primer and a J-beta primer mix. TCRdb re-derived calls from the 5' RACE reads in MiXCR, one entry per CDR3 protein. The sample contains 2 million or so distinct CDR3 sequences, less than 50% of which appear only once. The sample comprised blood. These receptors all stem from a middle-aged woman in good health.

The sample holds a few counts of this clonotype. V and J are TRBV12-3 or TRBV12-4 and TRBJ1-2; a possible D gene is TRBD1 (6 bases). V lost 6 bases to trimming and J lost 2 bases, with 16 bases between them. The CDR3 has 15 amino acids. The CDR3 loop is CASRTTGTGNYGYTF. The CDR3 nucleotides read TGTGCCAGCAGAACAACAGGGACGGGCAACTATGGCTACACCTTC.

V usage is TRBV3-1 and J usage is TRBJ2-3; D unclear. CDR1 is LGHDT and CDR2 is YNNKEL in the germline V gene (reference sequence). This CDR3 spans 17 amino acids. Deletions cut 4 bases from V and 2 bases from J, with 19 bases between. The CDR3, as DNA: TGTGCCAGCAGCCGCCCCGCCGGGCGTGGGAACACAGATACGCAGTATTTT. Translating gives CASSRPAGRGNTDTQYF.

This clonotype showed up just a few times. The chain joins TRBV28 to TRBJ2-5; 10 bases are shared with TRBD2. Trimming removed 4 bases from V and 4 bases from J; junction bases left unmatched: 9. The CDR3 covers 16 residues. The V gene's germline CDR1 is MDHEN and CDR2 SYDVKM. CDR3 in DNA: TGTGCCAGCAGTTACCCCGGGACTAGCGTGGGAGAGACCCAGTACTTC. It translates to CASSYPGTSVGETQYF.

The chain carries TRBV6-5 and TRBJ1-6; D may be TRBD1 (5 bases). CDR3 length: 15 amino acids. The germline gives CDR1 MNHEY, CDR2 SVGAGI. V lost 4 bases, J lost 3 bases, and 10 bases lay in between. The CDR3 here is CASSSSGFYNSPLHF. Here the CDR3 DNA reads TGTGCCAGCAGTTCTTCAGGGTTCTATAATTCACCCCTCCACTTT.

In this sample, this clonotype turned up many times. The CDR3 DNA reads TGCGCCAGCAGTTACGACAGCTCTGGGGCCAACGTCCTGACTTTC. This gives the protein CASSYDSSGANVLTF. This chain links TRBV5-1 with TRBJ2-6, with D possibly being TRBD1 (5 bases). CDR3 size: 15 residues. V shed 5 bases and J shed 0 bases, with 9 bases lying between them. CDR1 is SGHRS, CDR2 YFSETQ, per germline. The complete variable domain, with remaining parts taken from reference TRBV5-1 and TRBJ2-6, reads KAGVTQTPRYLIKTRGQQVTLSCSPISGHRSVSWYQQTPGQGLQFLFEYFSETQRNKGNFPGRFSGRQFSNSRSEMNVSTLELGDSALYLCASSYDSSGANVLTFGAGSRLTVL.